This TCR beta chain emerged from a study of blood T cell repertoires in COVID-19. Across the study: Spain, Italy and the United States supplied samples that represented acute and convalescent COVID-19.

Profiled with immunoSEQ multiplex PCR; TCRdb holds only in-frame clones, not every one. Here the sample spans approximately 130,000 clones, approximately 90% being singletons. This clone was recorded only once. Sequencing used peripheral blood. This TCR was sampled from a man in his 70s with active or convalescent COVID-19.

CDR3 in DNA: TGTGCCAGTAGTTCGCCAGAAAGAACCGACAGTAACTATGGCTACACCTTC. Translated: CASSSPERTDSNYGYTF. The V call is TRBV19, the J call TRBJ1-2; the D gene is possibly TRBD1 (5 bases). Germline values: CDR1 LNHDA, CDR2 SQIVND (reference sequence). Trimming removed 5 bases at V and 1 base at J, with 20 bases between. The CDR3 is made up of 17 amino acids. The full variable domain, its missing parts supplied by reference TRBV19 and TRBJ1-2, is DGGITQSPKYLFRKEGQNVTLSCEQNLNHDAMYWYRQDPGQGLRLIYYSQIVNDFQKGDIAEGYSVSREKKESFPLTVTSAQKNPTAFYLCASSSPERTDSNYGYTFGSGTRLTVV.